This is a list of T cell receptor beta chains from one sample in a study of radiation and T cells in renal cell carcinoma. Assay used: immunoSEQ multiplex PCR; TCRdb lists only in-frame clones, some missing. The repertoire holds about 140,000 clones, with around 78% as singletons. The sample consisted of blood, taken from a patient whose treatment included radiotherapy and nephrectomy. The receptors derive from a woman between 45 and 60 years old with renal cell carcinoma. Each CDR3 is given with its conserved first and last residue. The D gene is left open where the match is weak. Clone size is stated in some rows and not others, as once, few, many or a class when expanded.

abundance	d_gene	j_gene	v_gene	CDR3aa	CDR3nt
-	TRBD2	TRBJ2-1	TRBV6-5	CASSLGTSEINEQFF	TGTGCCAGCAGTCTAGGGACTAGCGAAATCAATGAGCAGTTCTTC
once	TRBD1	TRBJ1-5	TRBV6-6	CASKTGNGNQPQHF	TGTGCCAGCAAGACAGGGAACGGCAATCAGCCCCAGCATTTT
once	TRBD1	TRBJ2-5	TRBV5-1	CASSRGQGGETQYF	TGCGCCAGCAGCCGCGGACAGGGTGGAGAGACCCAGTACTTC
-	TRBD1	TRBJ1-5	TRBV28	CASTPQGGAMNQPQHF	TGTGCCAGCACCCCTCAGGGGGGGGCGATGAATCAGCCCCAGCATTTT
few	TRBD1	TRBJ1-3	TRBV5-1	CASSVTGTGNTIYF	TGCGCCAGCAGCGTGACAGGGACTGGAAACACCATATATTTT
-	-	TRBJ1-4	TRBV25-1	CASSARERNEKLFF	TGTGCCAGCAGTGCCCGGGAGAGAAATGAAAAACTGTTTTTT
-	-	TRBJ1-1	TRBV5-1	CASSLGTVGVNTEAFF	TGCGCCAGCAGCTTGGGGACAGTCGGGGTGAACACTGAAGCTTTCTTT
few	-	TRBJ2-5	TRBV25-1	CASSESETQYF	TGTGCCAGCAGTGAATCCGAGACCCAGTACTTC
-	-	TRBJ2-7	TRBV5-6	CASSGEGYEQYF	TGTGCCAGCAGCGGAGAGGGCTACGAGCAGTACTTC
-	TRBD1	TRBJ2-1	TRBV28	CASSSLRQGLRNEQFF	TGTGCCAGCAGTTCATTACGACAGGGTCTCCGCAATGAGCAGTTCTTC
few	TRBD1	TRBJ2-2	TRBV6-1	CASRGTGNSFGELFF	TGTGCCAGCAGGGGGACAGGGAATTCATTCGGGGAGCTGTTTTTT
-	-	TRBJ2-1	TRBV18	CASSPLSYNEQFF	TGTGCCAGCTCACCACTCTCCTACAATGAGCAGTTCTTC
-	-	TRBJ2-7	TRBV5-8	CASSFRGRRAYEQYF	TGTGCCAGCAGCTTCAGAGGGAGGCGAGCCTACGAGCAGTACTTC
-	-	TRBJ1-1	TRBV7-9	CASSSKDTEAFF	TGTGCCAGCAGCTCAAAAGACACTGAAGCTTTCTTT
-	TRBD2	TRBJ2-3	TRBV15	CATSRDLAGGRIDTQYF	TGTGCCACCAGCAGAGATCTAGCGGGGGGGAGGATAGATACGCAGTATTTT
-	-	TRBJ1-3	TRBV30	CAWDVGARTIYF	TGTGCCTGGGACGTGGGGGCGCGCACCATATATTTT
-	-	TRBJ1-1	TRBV5-6	CASSLGREFRAFF	TGTGCCAGCAGCTTGGGGCGGGAATTCCGAGCTTTCTTT
-	-	TRBJ2-6	TRBV27	CASRPGQPSGANVLTF	TGTGCCAGCAGACCGGGACAACCCTCTGGGGCCAACGTCCTGACTTTC